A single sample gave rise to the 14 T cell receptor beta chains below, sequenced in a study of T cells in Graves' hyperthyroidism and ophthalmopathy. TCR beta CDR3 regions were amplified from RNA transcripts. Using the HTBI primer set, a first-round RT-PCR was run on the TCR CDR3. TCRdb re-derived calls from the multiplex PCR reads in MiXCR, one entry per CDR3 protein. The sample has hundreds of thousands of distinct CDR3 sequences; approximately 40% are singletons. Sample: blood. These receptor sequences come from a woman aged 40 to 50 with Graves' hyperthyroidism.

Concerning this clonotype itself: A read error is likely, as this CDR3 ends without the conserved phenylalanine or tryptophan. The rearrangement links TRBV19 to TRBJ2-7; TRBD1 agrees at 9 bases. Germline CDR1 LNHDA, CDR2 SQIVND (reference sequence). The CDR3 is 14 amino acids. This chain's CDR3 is CASSFRGQGQEQYL. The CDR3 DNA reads TGCGCCAGCAGCTTCCGAGGACAGGGGCAAGAGCAGTACCTC.

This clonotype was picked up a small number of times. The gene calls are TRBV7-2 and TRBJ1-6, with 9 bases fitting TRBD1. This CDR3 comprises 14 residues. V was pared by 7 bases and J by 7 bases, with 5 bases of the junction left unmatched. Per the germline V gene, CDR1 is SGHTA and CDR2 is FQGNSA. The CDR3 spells CASTETGGNSPLHF. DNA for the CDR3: TGTGCCAGCACCGAGACAGGGGGAAATTCACCCCTCCACTTT.

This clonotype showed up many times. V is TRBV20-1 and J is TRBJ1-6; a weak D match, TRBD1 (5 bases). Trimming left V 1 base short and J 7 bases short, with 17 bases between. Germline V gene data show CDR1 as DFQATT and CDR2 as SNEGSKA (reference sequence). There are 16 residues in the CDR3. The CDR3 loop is CSARGNRMNSNSPLHF. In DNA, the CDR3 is TGCAGTGCTAGAGGAAACAGGATGAACTCAAATTCACCCCTCCACTTT.

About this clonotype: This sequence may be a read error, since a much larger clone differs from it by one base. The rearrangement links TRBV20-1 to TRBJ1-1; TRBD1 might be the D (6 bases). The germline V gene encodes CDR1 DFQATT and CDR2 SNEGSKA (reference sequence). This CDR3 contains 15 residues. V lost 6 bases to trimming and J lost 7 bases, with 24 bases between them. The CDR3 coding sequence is TGCAGTGCAACAGCCTCGGAGTCAGGGGCCAATGAAGCTTTCTTT. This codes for CSATASESGANEAFF.

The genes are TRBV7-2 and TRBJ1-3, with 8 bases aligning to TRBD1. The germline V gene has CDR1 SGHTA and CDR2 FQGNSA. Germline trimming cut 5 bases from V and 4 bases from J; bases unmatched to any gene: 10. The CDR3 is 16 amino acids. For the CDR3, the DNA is TGTGCCAGCAGCCACGGAAGGACAGGGTGGGGAAACACCATATATTTT. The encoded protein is CASSHGRTGWGNTIYF. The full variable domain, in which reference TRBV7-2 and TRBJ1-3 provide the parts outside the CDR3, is GAGVSQSPSNKVTEKGKDVELRCDPISGHTALYWYRQSLGQGLEFLIYFQGNSAPDKSGLPSDRFSAERTGGSVSTLTIQRTQQEDSAVYLCASSHGRTGWGNTIYFGEGSWLTVV.

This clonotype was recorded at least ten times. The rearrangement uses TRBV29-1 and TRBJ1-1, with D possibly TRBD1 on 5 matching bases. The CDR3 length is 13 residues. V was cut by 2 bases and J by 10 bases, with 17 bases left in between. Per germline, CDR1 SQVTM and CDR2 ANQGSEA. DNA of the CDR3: TGCAGCGTTGAAAGTTCGACGGGGGTGCCAGCTTTCTTT. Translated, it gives CSVESSTGVPAFF.

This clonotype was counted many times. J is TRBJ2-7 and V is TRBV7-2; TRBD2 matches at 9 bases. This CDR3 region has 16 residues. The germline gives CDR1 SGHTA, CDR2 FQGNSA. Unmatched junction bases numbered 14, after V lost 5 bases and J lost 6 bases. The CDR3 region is CASSRAGGRISVEQYF. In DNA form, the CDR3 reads TGTGCCAGCAGCCGCGCGGGGGGGCGCATTTCGGTCGAGCAGTACTTC.

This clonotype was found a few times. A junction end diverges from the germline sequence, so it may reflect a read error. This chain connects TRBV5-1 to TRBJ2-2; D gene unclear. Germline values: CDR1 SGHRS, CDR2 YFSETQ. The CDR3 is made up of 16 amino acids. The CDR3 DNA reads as TGTGCCAGCAGCCTACTCGGGCGGAGGAACACCGGGGAGCTGTTTTTT. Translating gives CASSLLGRRNTGELFF. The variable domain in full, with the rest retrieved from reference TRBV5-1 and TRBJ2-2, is KAGVTQTPRYLIKTRGQQVTLSCSPISGHRSVSWYQQTPGQGLQFLFEYFSETQRNKGNFPGRFSGRQFSNSRSEMNVSTLELGDSALYLCASSLLGRRNTGELFFGEGSRLTVL.

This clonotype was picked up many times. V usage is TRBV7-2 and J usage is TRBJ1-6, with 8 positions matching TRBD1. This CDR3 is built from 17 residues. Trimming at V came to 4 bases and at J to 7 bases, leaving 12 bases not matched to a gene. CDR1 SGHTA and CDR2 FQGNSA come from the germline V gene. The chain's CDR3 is CASSSRAGQAKNSPLHF. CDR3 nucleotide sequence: TGTGCCAGCAGCTCAAGAGCGGGACAGGCTAAAAATTCACCCCTCCACTTT.

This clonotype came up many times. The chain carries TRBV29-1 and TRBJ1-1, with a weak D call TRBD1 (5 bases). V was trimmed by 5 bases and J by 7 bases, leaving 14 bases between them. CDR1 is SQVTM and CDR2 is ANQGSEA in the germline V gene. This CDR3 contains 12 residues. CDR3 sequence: CSVKAGRGEAFF. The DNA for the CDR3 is TGCAGCGTTAAAGCGGGGCGGGGTGAAGCTTTCTTT.

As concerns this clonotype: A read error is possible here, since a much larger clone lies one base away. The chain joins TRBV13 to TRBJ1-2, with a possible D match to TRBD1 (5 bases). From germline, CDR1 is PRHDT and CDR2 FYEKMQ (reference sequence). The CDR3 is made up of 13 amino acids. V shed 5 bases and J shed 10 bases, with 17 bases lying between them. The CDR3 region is CASSKGETDNYTF. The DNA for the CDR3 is TGTGCCAGCAGCAAAGGTGAGACAGACAACTACACCTTC.

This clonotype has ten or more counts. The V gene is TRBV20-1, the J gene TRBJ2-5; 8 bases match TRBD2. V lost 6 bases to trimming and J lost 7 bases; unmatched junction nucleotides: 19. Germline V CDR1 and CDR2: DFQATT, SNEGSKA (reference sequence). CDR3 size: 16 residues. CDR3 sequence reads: CSAPNPETSVLGTQYF. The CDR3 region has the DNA TGCAGTGCCCCAAATCCCGAGACTAGCGTACTCGGGACCCAGTACTTC.

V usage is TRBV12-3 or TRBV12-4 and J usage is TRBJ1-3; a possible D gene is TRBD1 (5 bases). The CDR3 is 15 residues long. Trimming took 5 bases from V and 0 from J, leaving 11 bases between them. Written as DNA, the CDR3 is TGTGCCAGCAGTATCTGGGACTACTCTGGAAACACCATATATTTT. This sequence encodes CASSIWDYSGNTIYF.

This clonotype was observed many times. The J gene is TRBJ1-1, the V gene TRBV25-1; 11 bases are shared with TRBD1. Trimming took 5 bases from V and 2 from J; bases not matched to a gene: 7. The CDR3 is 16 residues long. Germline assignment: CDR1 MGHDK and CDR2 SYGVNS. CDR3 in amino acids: CASSPGQGARNTEAFF. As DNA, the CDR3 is TGTGCCAGCAGTCCAGGACAGGGGGCAAGAAACACTGAAGCTTTCTTT.